The TCR beta chain described here comes from a study of monozygotic twins with inflammatory bowel disease. Germline lookup yields CDR1 SGHTA and CDR2 FQGNSA. This CDR3 is built from 12 residues. The authors made each sample's cDNA in eight separate reactions. TCRdb reprocessed the 5' RACE reads and keeps a single row for each CDR3 protein, giving no DNA. This table lists about 300,000 distinct CDR3 sequences. The chain links TRBV7-2 to TRBJ2-5. The material sequenced was blood. The clonotype was recovered from a human donor with ulcerative colitis or Crohn's disease, or a healthy co-twin of an affected twin (not recorded which). CDR3 amino acids: CASSPYLETQYF.